A single sample is the source of the 20 T cell receptor beta chains below, sequenced in a study of shared T cell receptors in the human thymus. The assay was immunoSEQ multiplex PCR, and TCRdb's table has in-frame clones only and misses some. The sample shows some 660,000 clones, approximately 89% of them seen only once. These sequences were also reported in another study, on human thymus T cells.

The sample consisted of thymocytes. These receptors were obtained from a boy under two years old with a congenital heart defect.

The rearrangement uses TRBV27 and TRBJ2-1; 7 nucleotides align to TRBD2. The CDR3 is 18 residues long. J lost 3 bases, V lost 2 bases, and 13 bases had no gene match. Germline values: CDR1 MNHEY, CDR2 SMNVEV (reference sequence). The CDR3 DNA reads TGTGCCAGCAGTTTAGGGCTAGCGGTACCCATACTCTACAATGAGCAGTTCTTC. Protein: CASSLGLAVPILYNEQFF.

The chain has TRBV5-4 and TRBJ2-3; D is undetermined. There are 15 residues in the CDR3. Germline values: CDR1 SGHNT, CDR2 YYREEE (reference sequence). With 2 bases removed from V and 7 bases from J, the gap between germline ends came to 17 bases. The CDR3 region has the DNA TGTGCCAGCAGCTTTAATCAGGCCGTCTTTAATACGCAGTATTTT. Residues: CASSFNQAVFNTQYF.

This clone was counted a few times. The V and J genes are TRBV9 and TRBJ2-3; 9 bases fit TRBD1. Trimming cost V 4 bases and J 3 bases; bases outside gene matches: 24. From germline, CDR1 is SGDLS and CDR2 YYNGEE. This CDR3 region has 21 residues. CDR3 loop: CASSSKAGTGRSGGSTDTQYF. The CDR3 DNA reads as TGTGCCAGCAGCTCCAAGGCCGGGACAGGGCGTTCTGGCGGGAGTACAGATACGCAGTATTTT.

This chain connects TRBV28 to TRBJ2-1; 10 nucleotides match TRBD2. J lost 7 bases, V lost 2 bases, and 11 bases had no gene match. The CDR3 spans 17 residues. Germline assignment: CDR1 MDHEN and CDR2 SYDVKM. CDR3 DNA: TGTGCCAGCAGTTTACCCCCAGCGGGAGGGCCGGAAAATGAGCAGTTCTTC. This encodes CASSLPPAGGPENEQFF. Looking up the rest from reference TRBV28 and TRBJ2-1 gives the full variable domain: DVKVTQSSRYLVKRTGEKVFLECVQDMDHENMFWYRQDPGLGLRLIYFSYDVKMKEKGDIPEGYSVSREKKERFSLILESASTNQTSMYLCASSLPPAGGPENEQFFGPGTRLTVL.

The rearrangement joins TRBV28 to TRBJ1-5; tentative D call: TRBD1 (6 bases). Trimming removed 3 bases at V and 4 bases at J, with 10 bases between. Per the germline V gene, CDR1 is MDHEN and CDR2 is SYDVKM. This CDR3 comprises 14 residues. In DNA form, the CDR3 reads TGTGCCAGCAGTTTGGCAGGGGCAAATCAGCCCCAGCATTTT. It encodes CASSLAGANQPQHF.

There are a few counts of this clone. The chain joins TRBV6-6 to TRBJ1-5, with TRBD1 matching over 8 bases. V was clipped by 5 bases and J by 4 bases; unmatched bases: 7. The CDR3 is 15 residues long. Germline V gene data show CDR1 as MNHNY and CDR2 as SVGAGI (reference sequence). CDR3 in DNA: TGTGCCAGCAGTGAGGACAGGGAGAAAAATCAGCCCCAGCATTTT. It is translated as CASSEDREKNQPQHF.

The V gene is TRBV7-8, the J gene TRBJ2-5, with 11 bases identical to TRBD1. The CDR3 runs 19 residues. V shed 5 bases and J 3 bases; nucleotides not matched to a gene: 17. Germline V gene lookup returns CDR1 SGHVS and CDR2 FQNEAQ. The CDR3 here is CASSHLSRDRGWGKETQYF. The DNA for the CDR3 is TGTGCCAGCAGCCATTTGTCCCGGGACAGGGGGTGGGGAAAAGAGACCCAGTACTTC.

The J gene is TRBJ2-3, the V gene TRBV4-2; D is possibly TRBD1 (6 bases). The CDR3 is 18 amino acids. Trimming removed 3 bases at V and 2 bases at J, with 21 bases between. CDR1 is LGHNA and CDR2 is YNFKEQ in the germline V gene. The CDR3 protein is CASSHDLVPDRFTDTQYF. The CDR3 coding sequence is TGTGCCAGCAGCCACGATCTGGTGCCGGACAGATTCACAGATACGCAGTATTTT.

The chain joins TRBV11-3 to TRBJ2-5, with 8 bases matching TRBD1. The CDR3 is 16 amino acids. Germline CDR1 reads SGHNT; CDR2 reads YENEEA. Germline trimming cut 4 bases from V and 3 bases from J; bases unmatched to any gene: 10. The CDR3 DNA follows: TGTGCCAGCAGCTCCGGCGACAGGGGAGAAGAAGAGACCCAGTACTTC. It translates to CASSSGDRGEEETQYF.

J is TRBJ1-2 and V is TRBV5-1; TRBD1 aligns across 10 bases. With 3 bases clipped from V and 8 bases from J, the junction kept 7 bases outside the gene matches. Germline CDR1 is SGHRS and CDR2 is YFSETQ. The CDR3 consists of 14 residues. The DNA for the CDR3 is TGCGCCAGCAGCTCGACAGGGGGCGGTCGGGGCTACACCTTC. This sequence encodes CASSSTGGGRGYTF.

The chain uses TRBV4-3 and TRBJ1-5; D ambiguous. Trimming took off 0 bases at V and 4 bases at J, with 19 bases between the two ends. This CDR3 has 18 amino acids. The V gene's germline CDR1 is LGHNA and CDR2 YSLEER. DNA for the CDR3: TGCGCCAGCAGCCAAGACAACGAACGAAGGAGTGGTAATCAGCCCCAGCATTTT. It codes for CASSQDNERRSGNQPQHF.

This clone was seen once. The chain recombines TRBV6-9 with TRBJ2-1, with 9 bases lining up with TRBD1. V shed 7 bases, J shed 3 bases, and the junction held 7 bases outside the gene matches. CDR1 is MNHGY and CDR2 is SVAAGI in the germline V gene. The CDR3 is 15 amino acids. The CDR3 here is CASNKDRGGYNEQFF. The CDR3 nucleotides are TGTGCCAGCAACAAGGACAGGGGAGGCTACAATGAGCAGTTCTTC.

The V and J genes are TRBV4-1 and TRBJ2-7, with TRBD1 matching over 9 bases. This CDR3 comprises 15 residues. Trimming removed 4 bases from V and 4 bases from J; junction bases left unmatched: 8. In germline, CDR1 is MGHRA, CDR2 YSYEKL. The CDR3 region is CASSRGGQGTYEQYF. DNA for the CDR3: TGCGCCAGCAGCCGGGGAGGACAGGGGACTTACGAGCAGTACTTC.

The rearrangement uses TRBV28 and TRBJ2-3; D is perhaps TRBD2 (6 bases). V was clipped by 3 bases and J by 6 bases, with 13 bases between them. The CDR3 has 14 amino acids. Germline V gene sequence: CDR1 MDHEN, CDR2 SYDVKM. The CDR3 loop is CASSFFGGVDTQYF. The DNA of the CDR3 is TGTGCCAGCAGTTTCTTCGGAGGGGTGGATACGCAGTATTTT.

This sequence joins TRBV19 and TRBJ1-2, with 8 bases identical to TRBD1. The CDR3 length is 16 residues. Trimming cost V 4 bases and J 4 bases; bases outside gene matches: 11. CDR1 is LNHDA, CDR2 SQIVND, per germline (reference sequence). For the CDR3, the DNA is TGTGCCAGTAGTAAGGACAGGGATCACACCTCCTATGGCTACACCTTC. Protein product: CASSKDRDHTSYGYTF.

This clone was observed a few times. CDR3 nucleotide sequence: TGTGCCAGCAGCTTAACGGGACAGGGTGTCGGGGAGCTGTTTTTT. This codes for CASSLTGQGVGELFF. The chain couples TRBV7-6 to TRBJ2-2; 9 bases align to TRBD1. Germline lookup yields CDR1 SGHVS and CDR2 FNYEAQ. Losses at the gene ends were 2 bases for V and 7 bases for J; bases not matched to a gene: 5. The CDR3 is 15 amino acids.

The chain carries TRBV2 and TRBJ2-7, with D possibly TRBD1 on 6 matching bases. V lost 2 bases and J 6 bases, leaving 17 bases between the germline ends. The CDR3 loop spans 15 amino acids. In germline, CDR1 is SNHLY, CDR2 FYNNEI. The CDR3 sequence: CASSERGILRGEQYF. For the CDR3, the DNA is TGTGCCAGCAGTGAAAGGGGGATACTAAGGGGCGAGCAGTACTTC.

This clone was seen more than once but under ten times. The chain couples TRBV6-5 to TRBJ1-1; D might be TRBD1 (6 bases). In germline, CDR1 is MNHEY, CDR2 SVGAGI. This CDR3 region has 13 residues. The V end lost 2 bases, the J end lost 8 bases, and 12 bases lay between the germline ends. The CDR3 DNA sequence: TGTGCCAGCAGTTACGGGACATTTAACGAAGCTTTCTTT. The encoded protein is CASSYGTFNEAFF.

The V and J genes are TRBV28 and TRBJ2-5; no clear D. With 4 bases removed from V and 11 bases from J, the gap between germline ends came to 11 bases. The CDR3 is made up of 11 amino acids. Germline-derived CDR1 and CDR2 are MDHEN and SYDVKM. CDR3 DNA sequence: TGTGCCAGCAGTTCCTACCCGCGGCAGTACTTC. It encodes CASSSYPRQYF.

The V gene is TRBV5-6, the J gene TRBJ1-4; D remains unclear. V was pared by 0 bases and J by 6 bases, with 6 bases between. This CDR3 has 13 residues. Germline CDR1 is SGHDT and CDR2 is YYEEEE. CDR3 sequence reads: CASSLAGDEKLFF. The CDR3 region has the DNA TGTGCCAGCAGCTTGGCCGGGGATGAAAAACTGTTTTTT.